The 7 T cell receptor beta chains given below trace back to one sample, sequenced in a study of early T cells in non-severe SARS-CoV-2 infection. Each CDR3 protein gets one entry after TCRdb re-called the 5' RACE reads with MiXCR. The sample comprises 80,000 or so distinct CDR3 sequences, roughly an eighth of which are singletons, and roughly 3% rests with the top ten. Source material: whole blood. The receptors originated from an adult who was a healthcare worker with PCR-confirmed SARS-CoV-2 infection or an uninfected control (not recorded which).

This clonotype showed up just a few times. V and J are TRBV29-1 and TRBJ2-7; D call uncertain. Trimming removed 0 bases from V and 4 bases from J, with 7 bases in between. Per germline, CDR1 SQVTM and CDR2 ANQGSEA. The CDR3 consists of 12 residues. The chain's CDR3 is CSVEETGYEQYF. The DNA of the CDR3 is TGCAGCGTTGAAGAAACCGGTTACGAGCAGTACTTC.

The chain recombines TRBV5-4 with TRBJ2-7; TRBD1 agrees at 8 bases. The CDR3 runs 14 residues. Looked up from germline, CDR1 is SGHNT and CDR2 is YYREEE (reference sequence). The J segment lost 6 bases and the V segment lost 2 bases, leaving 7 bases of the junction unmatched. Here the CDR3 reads CASSFAGGVSEQYF. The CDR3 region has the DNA TGTGCCAGCAGCTTCGCAGGGGGCGTATCCGAGCAGTACTTC.

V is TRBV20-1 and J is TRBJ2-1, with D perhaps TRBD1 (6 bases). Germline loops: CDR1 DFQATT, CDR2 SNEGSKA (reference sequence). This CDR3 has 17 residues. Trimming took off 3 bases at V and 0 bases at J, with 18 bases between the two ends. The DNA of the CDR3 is TGCAGTGCTAGGAGGGACACCGGGCTCAGCTCCTACAATGAGCAGTTCTTC. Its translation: CSARRDTGLSSYNEQFF.

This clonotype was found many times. CDR3 nucleotide sequence: TGTGCCAGCAGCTTAGCTGTAGATACGCAGTATTTT. This codes for CASSLAVDTQYF. This chain links TRBV13 with TRBJ2-3; no definite D call. This CDR3 comprises 12 residues. Germline CDR1 is PRHDT and CDR2 is FYEKMQ (reference sequence). Trimming took 1 base from V and 5 from J, leaving 4 bases between them.

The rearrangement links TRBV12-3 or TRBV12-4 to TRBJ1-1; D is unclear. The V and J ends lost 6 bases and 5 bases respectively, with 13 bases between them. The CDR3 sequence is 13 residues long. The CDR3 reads CASRLSEVTEAFF. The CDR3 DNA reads TGTGCCAGCAGACTCTCGGAGGTGACTGAAGCTTTCTTT.

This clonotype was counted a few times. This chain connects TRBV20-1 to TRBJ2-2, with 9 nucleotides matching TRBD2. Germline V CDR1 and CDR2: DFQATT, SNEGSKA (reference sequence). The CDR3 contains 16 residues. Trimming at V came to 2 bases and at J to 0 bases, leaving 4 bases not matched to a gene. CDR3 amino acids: CSARMPSGANTGELFF. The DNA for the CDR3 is TGCAGTGCTAGAATGCCTAGCGGGGCGAACACCGGGGAGCTGTTTTTT.

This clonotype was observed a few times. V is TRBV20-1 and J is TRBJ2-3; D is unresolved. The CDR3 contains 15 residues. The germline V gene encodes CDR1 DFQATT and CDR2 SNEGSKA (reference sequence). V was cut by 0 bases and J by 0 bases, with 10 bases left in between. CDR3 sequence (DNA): TGCAGTGCTAGAGATCAAGTACTTAGCACAGATACGCAGTATTTT. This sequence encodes CSARDQVLSTDTQYF.